This T cell receptor beta chain came from a study of cytomegalovirus exposure and HLA in healthy donors (dated by TCRdb to about 2017). Context from the whole study: According to an earlier analysis of several hundred of the donors, some 170 million T cells yielded 100 million or so unique TCR beta sequences and approximately 280 Gb of sequence data. The aim of the study was to test whether cataloging public T cell receptors could identify signatures of past pathogen exposure. About 330 gigabases of sequencing data and about 92 million unique TCR sequences made up an early release that covered roughly 670 HLA-typed donors. An earlier analysis of 500 to 650 of the donors applied high-throughput TCR beta sequencing to assess whether each TCR beta V gene segment acted as functional or pseudogenic. A separate validation cohort of roughly 130 different subjects was used in addition to the 666-subject first cohort. A later analysis re-examined previously published TCR beta repertoires from just over 650 donors and added high-resolution HLA genotyping to investigate patterns of TCR occurrence. All discovery cohort repertoires had been generated on a single sequencing platform. Class I and class II HLA loci were covered by the typing at four-digit resolution. The T cell repertoires of under 750 subjects were profiled by immunosequencing and related to cytomegalovirus serostatus. In a later genetic analysis, genome-wide SNP genotypes for about 65% of the roughly 700 donors were used, and that subset was treated as a discovery cohort. The number of typed donors differed by locus: 629-630 for A, B, C, DRB1 and DQB1; approximately 520 for DQA1; approximately 600 for DPA1; and 400 to 480 for DPB1. Among 398 genotyped donors of the cohort, an average of around 240,000 unique TCR beta nucleotide sequences was sequenced per donor, of which about 18% were non-productive. Rather than drawing on any new phenotypic data, the later analysis identified candidate immune exposures from TCR beta sequences and the way those sequences occurred across donors. Because of strong linkage in the cohort, 4 to 6 DR-DQ haplotypes were treated as single units for association and clustering. The genetic ancestry cluster associated with self-reported Caucasian donors included about 84% of the 398 genotyped donors. To predict cytomegalovirus infection status, the study brought together high-throughput TCR immunosequencing, statistical association of individual TCRs with disease status, and machine learning. Donor age, sex, ethnicity and CMV serostatus were compiled together with the repertoire data. General study outcomes and caveats: A later analysis associated 15,000 to 20,000 TCR beta sequences with specific HLA alleles at a false discovery rate of 0.05. Correlated functional status among segregating V segments might be attributable to linkage disequilibrium, but an unknown experimental factor could not be ruled out. Sequencing depth was assumed to be roughly uniform across donors in the presence/absence analyses, though that assumption may not hold. V-gene and J-gene trimming of TCR beta chains was associated with a missense DCLRE1C variant in a later genetic analysis, and the association was replicated in an independent cohort. A few of the identified cytomegalovirus-associated TCR beta chains were confirmed in vitro to be specific for cytomegalovirus antigens. A group of highly shared sequence variants was considered likely to be a technical artifact of the sequencing pipeline. In an earlier analysis of 450 to 750 of the donors, most TCR beta V segments appeared in productive rearrangements about 87% or about 30% of the time, broadly matching IMGT annotations. The cohort was sequenced for TCR beta chains only, and without alpha or paired-chain data the features that could be detected were limited. Most TCR sequences were seen in very few donors, while some public TCRs were found in many individuals. A total of 150 to 200 TCR beta chains were listed by the study as associated with cytomegalovirus. A further reported finding was that TCR beta sequences accurately predicted the HLA-A and HLA-B alleles for most subjects in the first cohort. Immune exposure information for the cohort was limited to CMV serostatus. The earlier analysis of 587 of the donors excluded around 17 rarely observed V segments, including chromosome 9 orphons, because counts were too low. Because HLA typing was unavailable for some donors at each locus, only the typed subset was used in association tests. The classifier was reported to diagnose cytomegalovirus status with high specificity and sensitivity in both the original cohort and the validation cohort. In a later analysis, TCR association rates were found to vary across HLA loci, with the most associated TCRs seen for DRB1 alleles and the fewest for HLA-C alleles. The authors suggested that the approach could potentially be generalized to other disease states and immunological phenotypes. When HLA alleles, especially DR and DQ, strongly co-occurred, TCR associations were difficult to assign to individual alleles. In a later analysis, several top co-occurrence clusters were reported to appear linked to parvovirus B19, influenza, CMV and Epstein-Barr virus. A later analysis found that most CMV-associated TCR beta chains appeared HLA-restricted, with HLA associations seemingly driven largely by CMV exposure. In a later genetic analysis, fewer N-insertions in productive TCRs were reported among donors in an Asian-associated ancestry cluster than the roughly 700-donor mean. In a later analysis, HLA-associated TCR beta chains were found to be more clonally expanded and to have lower generation probabilities than equally common non-associated chains. Some IMGT-functional V segments, including TRBV6-2 and TRBV6-3, could not be told apart with the 87-base-pair reads, so those segments were excluded.

Library preparation employed the immunoSEQ multiplex PCR assay. For the multiplex PCR, a mixture combining 60 forward primers for TCR Vbeta segments and 13 reverse primers for TCR Jbeta segments was used. The CDR3 region of rearranged TCR beta genes was amplified from genomic DNA with a multiplex PCR assay. On the Illumina HiSeq System, the amplified TCR beta libraries were sequenced as 87-base-pair reads. Processing in the source paper ran as follows. Across the 700 or so repertoires, a later analysis counted about 81 million unique TCR beta chains, roughly 11 million of which were shared by at least two donors. A nearest-neighbor algorithm error-corrected the raw reads and collapsed the reads into unique sequences, merging closely related sequences to remove PCR and sequencing errors. CDR3 sequences were aligned to IMGT reference sequences to assign V, D and J gene segments. For a sequence to be retained, at least a six-nucleotide match to both a V gene segment and a J gene segment was required. A rearrangement counted as productive if the CDR3 had no stop codons and remained in frame with V and J, and every other rearrangement counted as non-productive. Following IMGT convention, CDR3 was defined as the stretch from the second conserved V-encoded cysteine up to the conserved J-encoded phenylalanine. The earlier analysis of about 500 of the donors excluded sequences that lacked an unambiguous match to a single V gene segment. An earlier analysis of fewer than 750 of the donors classified V segments as functional when productive rearrangements were above 56.7% and as segregating when the standard deviation between donors was above 5%. A statistical classification framework was built for diagnosing cytomegalovirus status from the catalog of TCR beta chain sequences. In a later analysis, TCR nucleotide sequences were compared against IMGT/GENE-DB human TR gene sequences so that V and J genes could be assigned. The TCRdist pipeline was used in a later analysis to assign CDR3 sequences and most-parsimonious VDJ recombination scenarios. In a later analysis, each TCR beta chain was defined by its CDR3 amino acid sequence together with its V-gene family, and reads without a unique V-gene family were excluded. A later analysis removed 550 to 650 highly shared, low-generation-probability nucleotide sequences to deal with suspected cross-contamination and a sequencing artifact. In a later analysis, a clonal expansion index for each public chain was calculated from normalized within-repertoire ranks of inferred template counts. In a later analysis, generation probabilities were computed using a VDJ recombination model fitted to out-of-frame rearrangements, and the results were checked against IGoR. In a later analysis, hypergeometric tests were used to score TCR-TCR, TCR-HLA and TCR-CMV co-occurrence, with a repertoire-size bias correction applied to TCR pairs. In a later analysis, false discovery rates were estimated by permuting HLA or CMV assignments 20 times. In a later analysis, co-occurring TCRs were grouped using DBSCAN, and TCRdist sequence similarity was added for clustering within HLA-allele-positive subsets. Repertoires with fewer than 30,000 or more than 120,000 public chains, plus five repertoires with anomalous nucleotide sharing, were excluded from co-occurrence clustering. In its TCRdb copy, this immuneACCESS table keeps in-frame sequences only and misses some clones. Where compared with another copy, unresolved V genes explain less than half of these, and the others have no known cause. V and J calls and clone size are as listed in that table; D and trimming were resolved from the DNA. In this sample the table shows roughly 160,000 clones, roughly four fifths of which occur a single time. The top ten clones comprise approximately 12% of the sample.

For this clone: Which antigen it targets is not known. No qualities accompany the bases; no much larger clone lies one base away.

The CDR3 sequence holds 15 residues, the cysteine and phenylalanine included. Of the read, only the CDR3 DNA is kept; its 45 bases are in frame from base 1. V sheds 1 base and J sheds 7 bases, leaving 14 bases between their ends. CDR1 is given as LNHDA and CDR2 as SQIVND, both from the germline V gene (reference sequence). The cohort consisted of hundreds of healthy bone marrow donors. Cohort members were all nominally healthy when sampled, although unrecorded immune exposures were likely present. The donor was CMV seropositive and was included in the group of approximately 300 seropositive cohort members. Every donor gave a peripheral blood sample, and the peripheral blood mononuclear cells from that sample were used for TCR beta sequencing. The Qiagen DNeasy Blood Extraction Kit was used to extract genomic DNA from the blood cell samples.

The chain is encoded by TRBV19 joined to TRBJ2-1; TRBD1 could be the D gene, as 6 bases match. The TCR was taken from a man between 45 and 60 years old in good health and CMV-seropositive. The sequenced material came from PBMCs. The nucleotide sequence is TGTGCCAGTAGTATAGCGTCAGGGGTGAGGAATGAGCAGTTCTTC. Translated, this gives CASSIASGVRNEQFF.